This T cell receptor (beta chain) was sequenced during a study of cytomegalovirus exposure and HLA in healthy donors. Whole-study context: A previous analysis identified 95 million to 130 million unique TCR beta sequences derived from roughly 180 million T cells.

CDR1 LGHNA and CDR2 YNFKEQ come from the germline V gene. This CDR3 is built from 17 residues. J lost 8 bases, V lost 1 base, and 10 bases had no gene match. Findings of the study overall: Diagnosis of cytomegalovirus status made by the classifier reportedly showed high specificity and sensitivity. Most CMV-associated TCR beta chains were later found to appear HLA-restricted.

Amplification used 60 Vbeta primers and 13 Jbeta primers. Assay: immunoSEQ multiplex PCR; the TCRdb copy retains only in-frame clones and omits some. The top ten clones hold less than 2% of a sample with about 150,000 clones, around 10% of them seen once. All the people who gave samples were healthy bone marrow donors. A remark on this clone: The target antigen is unknown.

The clonotype was recovered from a male donor in good health and CMV-seronegative. The material sequenced was PBMCs. The chain joins TRBV4-2 to TRBJ2-1, with 11 bases fitting TRBD2. CDR3 in DNA: TGTGCCAGCAGCCAAGGGGCGACTAGCGGGACGGACGATGAGCAGTTCTTC. It codes for CASSQGATSGTDDEQFF.